This TCR beta chain was identified during a study of blood T cell repertoires in COVID-19. This CDR3 region has 17 residues. Trimming cost V 4 bases and J 1 base; bases outside gene matches: 7. Germline-derived CDR1 and CDR2 are LNHNV and YYDKDF (reference sequence). Clones were read by immunoSEQ multiplex PCR, and TCRdb kept only the in-frame ones, dropping some. The sample carries about 130,000 clones, over 80% recorded once. Material: peripheral blood. The rearrangement uses TRBV15 and TRBJ2-5, with 12 positions matching TRBD2. This TCR was recovered from a man aged 45-60 years with active COVID-19. The CDR3: CATSTPGLAGTQETQYF. CDR3 bases: TGTGCCACCAGCACCCCAGGACTAGCGGGGACCCAAGAGACCCAGTACTTC.